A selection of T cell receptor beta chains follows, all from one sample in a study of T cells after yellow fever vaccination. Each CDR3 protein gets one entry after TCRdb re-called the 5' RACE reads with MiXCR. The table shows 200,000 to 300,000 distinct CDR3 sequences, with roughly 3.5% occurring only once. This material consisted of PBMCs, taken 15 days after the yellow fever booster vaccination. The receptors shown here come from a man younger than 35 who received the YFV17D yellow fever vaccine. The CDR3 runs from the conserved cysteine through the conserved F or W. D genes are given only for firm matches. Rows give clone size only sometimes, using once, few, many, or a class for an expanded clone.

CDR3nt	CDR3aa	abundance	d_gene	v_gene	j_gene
TGCGCCAGCAGCCCGGGGGTGGAGACCCAGTACTTC	CASSPGVETQYF	many	NA	TRBV5-1	TRBJ2-5
TGTGCCAGCATTGAGACAGGGACCTACTCCTACGAGCAGTACTTC	CASIETGTYSYEQYF	many	TRBD1	TRBV6-2/TRBV6-3	TRBJ2-7
TGTGCCAGCAGTTCTGGCGGGGGGGCCTGGGAGACCCAGTACTTC	CASSSGGGAWETQYF	many	TRBD2	TRBV27	TRBJ2-5
TGTGCCAGCAGTTTATCGAATGCGGATGGCTACACCTTC	CASSLSNADGYTF	many	NA	TRBV28	TRBJ1-2
TGTGCCAGCAACAACGGAGCTAACTATGGCTACACCTTC	CASNNGANYGYTF	few	NA	TRBV6-2/TRBV6-3	TRBJ1-2
TGCGCCAGCAGCTTGATAAGCACAGATACGCAGTATTTT	CASSLISTDTQYF	many	NA	TRBV5-1	TRBJ2-3
TGTGCCAGCAGCTTATACCTGGGGGCTCCACTCTACAATGAGCAGTTCTTC	CASSLYLGAPLYNEQFF	many	NA	TRBV7-9	TRBJ2-1
TGTGCCAGCAGCCTACGCGAAGAGGGGCTCGAGACCCAGTACTTC	CASSLREEGLETQYF	many	NA	TRBV5-6	TRBJ2-5
TGTGCCAGCAGTTTAAGGCAGCTTTATAAAAACATTCAGTACTTC	CASSLRQLYKNIQYF	NA	NA	TRBV28	TRBJ2-4
TGTGCCAGTGGGGACTACCAATACACAGATACGCAGTATTTT	CASGDYQYTDTQYF	many	TRBD2	TRBV19	TRBJ2-3
TGCAGCGTTGGGGTAGTTAAGACCCAGTACTTC	CSVGVVKTQYF	many	NA	TRBV29-1	TRBJ2-5
TGTGCCAGCAGCCCTCCGGGACAGGGGGGCTACGAGCAGTACTTC	CASSPPGQGGYEQYF	many	TRBD1	TRBV7-9	TRBJ2-7
TGTGGTACAGGATTCTACGAGCAGTACTTC	CGTGFYEQYF	many	NA	TRBV6-6	TRBJ2-7
TGTGCCAGCAGTCCCTATGAGAGCGCTGAAGCTTTCTTT	CASSPYESAEAFF	many	NA	TRBV28	TRBJ1-1
TGTGCCAGCAGCTTAGTTAGGACGGCGGCTGGGACTGAAGCTTTCTTT	CASSLVRTAAGTEAFF	many	NA	TRBV7-2	TRBJ1-1
TGTGCCAGCAGATTCACAGGGCAGCCCCAGCATTTT	CASRFTGQPQHF	many	NA	TRBV28	TRBJ1-5
TGTGCCAGCAGCGGCCCCTTGGAGACCCAGTACTTC	CASSGPLETQYF	many	NA	TRBV7-8	TRBJ2-5
TGTGCCAGTAGTAAGCTGGATGTGTATGGCTACACCTTC	CASSKLDVYGYTF	many	NA	TRBV19	TRBJ1-2
TGCGCCAGCAGCTCAAGGACAGGGGGCGCGAATTGGCCAGATACGCAGTATTTT	CASSSRTGGANWPDTQYF	many	TRBD1	TRBV5-1	TRBJ2-3
TGCGCCAGCAGCTTGGGTGGACAGCCGAACACTGAAGCTTTCTTT	CASSLGGQPNTEAFF	many	NA	TRBV5-1	TRBJ1-1
TGTGCCAGCAGCTCCACCAGGGGTGGCGAGACCCAGTACTTC	CASSSTRGGETQYF	many	NA	TRBV7-2	TRBJ2-5